These T cell receptor beta chains were read from a single sample in a study of radiation and T cells in renal cell carcinoma. Only in-frame clones appear in the TCRdb table, and some are missing; sequencing was by immunoSEQ multiplex PCR. The profile covers over 120,000 clones, with about 86% appearing a single time and about 17% taken by the ten largest. Sequenced here: blood, sampled from a patient whose treatment included radiotherapy and nephrectomy. The receptors were gathered from a woman between 50 and 59 years old with renal cell carcinoma. The CDR3 runs from the conserved cysteine through the conserved F or W. A D gene is named only where the DNA matches it firmly. Clone size is stated in some rows and not others, as once, few, many or a class when expanded.

abundance: .
j_gene: TRBJ1-1
v_gene: TRBV28
d_gene: .
CDR3aa: CASSLPGRGNTEAFF

abundance: .
j_gene: TRBJ2-3
v_gene: TRBV5-1
d_gene: TRBD2
CDR3aa: CASRERGLAGADTQYF

abundance: .
j_gene: TRBJ1-5
v_gene: TRBV4-3
d_gene: .
CDR3aa: CASSQEFYRRDQPQHF

abundance: few
j_gene: TRBJ2-3
v_gene: TRBV7-2
d_gene: .
CDR3aa: CASSSSFTQYF

abundance: .
j_gene: TRBJ2-2
v_gene: TRBV10-1
d_gene: TRBD2
CDR3aa: CASSASGRTGELFF

abundance: .
j_gene: TRBJ2-7
v_gene: TRBV19
d_gene: .
CDR3aa: CASSISRDYEQYF

abundance: .
j_gene: TRBJ2-1
v_gene: TRBV5-1
d_gene: TRBD2
CDR3aa: CASSFGLAGGPDNEQFF

abundance: few
j_gene: TRBJ1-1
v_gene: TRBV5-1
d_gene: .
CDR3aa: CASSLVPDTEAFF

abundance: .
j_gene: TRBJ2-1
v_gene: TRBV15
d_gene: TRBD2
CDR3aa: CATSRDRRGLPNEQFF

abundance: .
j_gene: TRBJ1-2
v_gene: TRBV6-4
d_gene: .
CDR3aa: CASSDQGNYGYTF

abundance: .
j_gene: TRBJ2-7
v_gene: TRBV28
d_gene: TRBD1
CDR3aa: CASSVDRPYEQYF

abundance: once
j_gene: TRBJ2-7
v_gene: TRBV9
d_gene: TRBD1
CDR3aa: CASSVGTGTYEQYF

abundance: .
j_gene: TRBJ2-5
v_gene: TRBV7-2
d_gene: TRBD2
CDR3aa: CASSLVAGGRETQYF

abundance: .
j_gene: TRBJ2-7
v_gene: TRBV4-3
d_gene: TRBD2
CDR3aa: CASSQGKRGEDYEQYF

abundance: .
j_gene: TRBJ1-2
v_gene: TRBV4-3
d_gene: .
CDR3aa: CASSPSVRGTYGYTF

abundance: .
j_gene: TRBJ2-2
v_gene: TRBV4-2
d_gene: TRBD2
CDR3aa: CASSLGTSGRYGGELFF

abundance: once
j_gene: TRBJ2-3
v_gene: TRBV27
d_gene: .
CDR3aa: CASSSSPGEDTQYF

abundance: .
j_gene: TRBJ2-5
v_gene: TRBV6-5
d_gene: TRBD2
CDR3aa: CASSLTQRGVETQYF

abundance: .
j_gene: TRBJ2-3
v_gene: TRBV5-1
d_gene: TRBD2
CDR3aa: CASSLGPGGRTDTQYF

abundance: .
j_gene: TRBJ2-1
v_gene: TRBV9
d_gene: TRBD2
CDR3aa: CASSPGTSGNEQFF

abundance: .
j_gene: TRBJ2-3
v_gene: TRBV11-3
d_gene: .
CDR3aa: CASSPDPSSTDTQYF

abundance: .
j_gene: TRBJ2-1
v_gene: TRBV30
d_gene: TRBD2
CDR3aa: CAWRRDWGGDNEQFF

abundance: once
j_gene: TRBJ2-3
v_gene: TRBV6-5
d_gene: TRBD1
CDR3aa: CASANRGLSTDTQYF